This T cell receptor beta chain emerged from a study of T cells after yellow fever vaccination. TCRdb fed the 5' RACE reads into MiXCR, producing one record per CDR3 protein. The sample consists of 250,000 to 300,000 distinct CDR3 sequences, under 15% of them appearing once. Between the trimmed V and J ends, which lost 7 bases and 5 bases, there was a span of 7 bases. This CDR3 spans 11 amino acids. The starting material was CD4+ T cells sorted from PBMCs, obtained 45 days after the yellow fever booster vaccination. The chain uses TRBV12-3 or TRBV12-4 and TRBJ2-3; D gene uncertain. The sequence was collected from a man younger than 45 who received the YFV17D yellow fever vaccine. CDR3 protein: CASNLRDTQYF. The CDR3 DNA reads TGTGCCAGCAATCTTCGAGATACGCAGTATTTT.